A single sample is the source of the 5 T cell receptor beta chains below, sequenced in a study of blood T cell repertoires in COVID-19 (dated by TCRdb to about 2020). The library was prepared using the immunoSEQ multiplex PCR assay. As stored in TCRdb, this immuneACCESS dataset retains in-frame rearrangements with V and J assigned. A fraction of the clones does not appear; measured against another copy, unresolved V genes explain less than half of the discrepancy, and the remainder lacks a known reason. The sample yields around 150,000 clones; approximately 87% were counted once. In total, the top ten clones hold under 13% of the sample. The sequenced sample was peripheral blood. These receptor sequences come from a woman in her sixties or seventies with COVID-19, enrolled during active disease.

This sequence joins TRBV2 and TRBJ1-1, with TRBD1 matching over 8 bases. The V segment lost 6 bases and the J segment 8 bases; nucleotides outside the gene matches: 5. The CDR3 is made up of 12 amino acids. Looked up from germline, CDR1 is SNHLY and CDR2 is FYNNEI. The CDR3 coding sequence is TGTGCCAGCAGGCGAGGACAGGGAGAAGCTTTCTTT. Translating it yields CASRRGQGEAFF. The variable domain in full, completed from reference TRBV2 and TRBJ1-1, reads EPEVTQTPSHQVTQMGQEVILRCVPISNHLYFYWYRQILGQKVEFLVSFYNNEISEKSEIFDDQFSVERPDGSNFTLKIRSTKLEDSAMYFCASRRGQGEAFFGQGTRLTVV.

The table lists this clone with a few counts. This chain links TRBV29-1 with TRBJ1-1; 9 nucleotides match TRBD1. Germline loops: CDR1 SQVTM, CDR2 ANQGSEA. V was pared by 6 bases and J by 0 bases, with 11 bases of the junction left unmatched. The CDR3 is 16 amino acids. The CDR3, as DNA: TGCAGCGTGTCCCCGGGACAGGGAATAATGAACACTGAAGCTTTCTTT. It is translated as CSVSPGQGIMNTEAFF.

The chain recombines TRBV6-1 with TRBJ1-5, with TRBD1 identical over 9 bases. The CDR3 spans 15 residues. Looked up from germline, CDR1 is MNHNS and CDR2 is SASEGT. The junction had 4 bases not matched to a gene; V was cut back by 6 bases and J by 1 base. CDR3 loop: CASSWTGDSNQPQHF. The CDR3 DNA follows: TGTGCCAGCAGCTGGACAGGGGACAGCAATCAGCCCCAGCATTTT.

CDR3 sequence: CASSQDGTREQYF. For the CDR3, the DNA is TGTGCCAGCAGCCAAGACGGGACTCGCGAGCAGTACTTC. The V and J genes are TRBV3-1 (or the pseudogene TRBV3-2) and TRBJ2-7; TRBD2 is a possible D gene (6 bases). Trimming pared 0 bases from V and 6 bases from J, leaving 9 bases between. Germline V CDR1 and CDR2: LGHDT, YNNKEL (reference sequence). CDR3 length: 13 amino acids.

V usage is TRBV30 and J usage is TRBJ1-2; D call uncertain. Germline CDR1 and CDR2: GTSNPN and SVGIG (reference sequence). V dropped 0 bases and J dropped 4 bases, with 9 bases sitting between them. This CDR3 contains 13 residues. The CDR3 DNA follows: TGTGCCTGGAGTGTAAAGGGAGGCTATGGCTACACCTTC. Translation gives CAWSVKGGYGYTF.